The 14 T cell receptor beta chains in this list originate from one sample, sequenced in a study of Graves' ophthalmopathy and Graves' hyperthyroidism. Amplified material comprised TCR beta CDR3 regions derived from RNA transcripts. First-round RT-PCR with HTBI primers preceded a second-round multiplex PCR. TCRdb reanalysed the multiplex PCR reads using MiXCR and keeps one entry per CDR3 protein. The sample consists of 350,000 to 400,000 distinct CDR3 sequences, about 16% of them appearing once. The sequenced sample was peripheral blood. The receptors originated from a woman between 18 and 30 years old with Graves' ophthalmopathy.

This clonotype appeared many times. This CDR3 is CASSLRRYTDTQYF. CDR3 coding DNA: TGTGCCAGCAGTTTACGGCGTTACACAGATACGCAGTATTTT. This chain connects TRBV27 to TRBJ2-3; no definite D call. V gave up 2 bases and J gave up 2 bases, with 8 bases separating them. The CDR3 spans 14 residues. Germline loops: CDR1 MNHEY, CDR2 SMNVEV (reference sequence).

The sample holds many counts of this clonotype. This chain connects TRBV9 to TRBJ1-3; D unclear. The germline V gene encodes CDR1 SGDLS and CDR2 YYNGEE. The CDR3 has 17 amino acids. V was trimmed by 4 bases and J by 0 bases, leaving 17 bases between them. CDR3 coding DNA: TGTGCCAGCAGCCCCCTCTCCCCGCTGAGCTCTGGAAACACCATATATTTT. Its protein is CASSPLSPLSSGNTIYF.

This clonotype was picked up many times. The chain has TRBV29-1 and TRBJ2-4; 10 bases agree with TRBD1. The V and J ends lost 7 bases and 1 base, in that order; junction bases with no gene match: 13. The germline gives CDR1 SQVTM, CDR2 ANQGSEA. The length of the CDR3 is 17 residues. This CDR3 reads CSAGVTGGYRAKNIQYF. The CDR3 DNA reads as TGCAGCGCTGGTGTGACAGGGGGCTATCGGGCCAAAAACATTCAGTACTTC.

This clonotype was counted at least ten times. The chain has TRBV28 and TRBJ2-5; no clear D. The CDR3 extends over 13 amino acids. V lost 4 bases and J 9 bases, leaving 15 bases between the germline ends. Germline V gene lookup returns CDR1 MDHEN and CDR2 SYDVKM. The CDR3 region has the DNA TGTGCCAGCAGTTCACAGATCAGCCTTGCCCAGTACTTC. Translated: CASSSQISLAQYF.

This clonotype was detected many times. The rearrangement uses TRBV20-1 and TRBJ2-7; possibly TRBD1 for D (7 bases). Between the trimmed V and J ends, which lost 5 bases and 2 bases, there was a span of 16 bases. The germline V gene has CDR1 DFQATT and CDR2 SNEGSKA (reference sequence). This CDR3 is 14 amino acids long. CDR3 sequence: CSALGPRGAYEQYF. DNA of the CDR3: TGCAGTGCTTTGGGGCCCAGGGGGGCCTACGAGCAGTACTTC.

This clonotype has at least ten counts. The chain combines TRBV29-1 with TRBJ1-1; D is undetermined. Germline assignment: CDR1 SQVTM and CDR2 ANQGSEA. The CDR3 consists of 18 residues. V was pared by 0 bases and J by 3 bases, with 23 bases between. The CDR3 spells CSVEDLSIRSQRDTEAFF. CDR3 bases: TGCAGCGTTGAAGATCTTTCGATCCGATCCCAGCGAGACACTGAAGCTTTCTTT. The complete variable domain, with remaining parts taken from reference TRBV29-1 and TRBJ1-1, reads SAVISQKPSRDICQRGTSLTIQCQVDSQVTMMFWYRQQPGQSLTLIATANQGSEATYESGFVIDKFPISRPNLTFSTLTVSNMSPEDSSIYLCSVEDLSIRSQRDTEAFFGQGTRLTVV.

This clonotype has ten or more counts. The V and J genes are TRBV5-1 and TRBJ2-7; D unresolved. Trimming pared 4 bases from V and 3 bases from J, leaving 8 bases between. CDR1 is SGHRS and CDR2 is YFSETQ in the germline V gene. CDR3 length: 12 amino acids. CDR3 DNA sequence: TGCGCCAGCAGCATAGGGAACTACGAGCAGTACTTC. This encodes CASSIGNYEQYF.

DNA of the CDR3: TGTGCCAGTAGTATGGGGGGGCGTCGGGAGACCCAGTACTTC. It specifies CASSMGGRRETQYF. V gene TRBV19 combines with J gene TRBJ2-5; possibly TRBD2 for D (7 bases). The ends were cut back, 3 bases at V and 5 bases at J, with 13 bases in the middle. The CDR3 runs to 14 residues. CDR1 and CDR2 from the germline V gene are LNHDA and SQIVND (reference sequence).

There are many counts of this clonotype. The chain combines TRBV6-2 or TRBV6-3 with TRBJ2-5, with 7 bases identical to TRBD1. The CDR3 covers 15 residues. With 5 bases clipped from V and 6 bases from J, the junction kept 12 bases outside the gene matches. CDR1 is MNHEY, CDR2 SVGEGT, per germline. CDR3 in amino acids: CASSRIQTGRQTQYF. CDR3 bases: TGTGCCAGCAGTAGAATTCAGACAGGGAGACAGACCCAGTACTTC.

This clonotype was seen at least ten times. The genes are TRBV2 and TRBJ1-2; D is unclear. This CDR3 comprises 11 residues. Germline CDR1 reads SNHLY; CDR2 reads FYNNEI. V dropped 3 bases and J dropped 1 base, with 0 bases sitting between them. CDR3 residues: CASSDNYGYTF. CDR3 DNA: TGTGCCAGCAGTGATAACTATGGCTACACCTTC.

The table lists this clonotype with a few counts. The chain uses TRBV12-3 or TRBV12-4 and TRBJ1-2, with TRBD1 as a possible D gene (5 bases). The CDR3 loop spans 12 amino acids. V was trimmed by 8 bases and J by 7 bases, leaving 14 bases between them. CDR3 amino acids: CASGGIGPGYTF. The CDR3 nucleotides are TGTGCCAGCGGGGGAATCGGCCCTGGCTACACCTTC.

This clonotype was observed many times. The rearrangement uses TRBV7-9 and TRBJ2-7; D gene ambiguous. Trimming removed 5 bases at V and 3 bases at J, with 5 bases between. The germline V gene has CDR1 SEHNR and CDR2 FQNEAQ (reference sequence). The CDR3 length is 11 residues. The CDR3 DNA reads TGTGCCAGCAGCCCGATCTACGAGCAGTACTTC. Protein: CASSPIYEQYF.

Ten or more counts support this clonotype. The chain joins TRBV7-2 to TRBJ1-6, with a weak D call TRBD1 (5 bases). Germline V lookup: CDR1 SGHTA, CDR2 FQGNSA. CDR3 size: 15 residues. V was shortened by 4 bases and J by 6 bases, with 13 bases between the two germline ends. For the CDR3, the DNA is TGTGCCAGCAGCTACCGGGACCCCACTAATTCACCCCTCCACTTT. This codes for CASSYRDPTNSPLHF. The complete variable domain, with remaining parts taken from reference TRBV7-2 and TRBJ1-6, reads GAGVSQSPSNKVTEKGKDVELRCDPISGHTALYWYRQSLGQGLEFLIYFQGNSAPDKSGLPSDRFSAERTGGSVSTLTIQRTQQEDSAVYLCASSYRDPTNSPLHFGNGTRLTVT.

The chain couples TRBV12-3 or TRBV12-4 to TRBJ2-5; TRBD2 matches at 9 bases. With V trimmed by 3 bases and J by 5 bases, 7 bases remained unmatched. The CDR3 is made up of 15 amino acids. CDR3 sequence (DNA): TGTGCCAGCAGTTTGGTGGGACTAGCCGCGGAGACCCAGTACTTC. Translation gives CASSLVGLAAETQYF.